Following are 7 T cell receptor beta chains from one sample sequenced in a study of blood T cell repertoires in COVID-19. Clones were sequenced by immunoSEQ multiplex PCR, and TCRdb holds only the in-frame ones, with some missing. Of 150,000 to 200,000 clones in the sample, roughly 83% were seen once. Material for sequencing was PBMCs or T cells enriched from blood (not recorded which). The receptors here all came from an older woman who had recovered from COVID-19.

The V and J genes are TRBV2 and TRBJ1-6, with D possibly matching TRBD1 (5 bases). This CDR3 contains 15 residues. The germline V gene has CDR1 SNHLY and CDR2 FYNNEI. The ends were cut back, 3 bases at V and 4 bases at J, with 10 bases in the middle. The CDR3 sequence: CASSDQGLYNSPLHF. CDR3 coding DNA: TGTGCCAGCAGTGACCAGGGATTATATAATTCACCCCTCCACTTT.

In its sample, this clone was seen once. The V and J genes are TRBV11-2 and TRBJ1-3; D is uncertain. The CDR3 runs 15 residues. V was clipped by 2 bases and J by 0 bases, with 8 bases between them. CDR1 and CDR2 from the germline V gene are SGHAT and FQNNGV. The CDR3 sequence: CASSLLLGSGNTIYF. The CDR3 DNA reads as TGTGCCAGCAGCTTATTGCTCGGCTCTGGAAACACCATATATTTT.

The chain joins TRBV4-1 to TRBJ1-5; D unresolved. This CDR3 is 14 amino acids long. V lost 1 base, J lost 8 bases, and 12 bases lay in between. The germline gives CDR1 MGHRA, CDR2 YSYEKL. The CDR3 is CASSQVPRVEPQHF. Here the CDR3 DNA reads TGCGCCAGCAGCCAAGTCCCGCGAGTCGAGCCCCAGCATTTT.

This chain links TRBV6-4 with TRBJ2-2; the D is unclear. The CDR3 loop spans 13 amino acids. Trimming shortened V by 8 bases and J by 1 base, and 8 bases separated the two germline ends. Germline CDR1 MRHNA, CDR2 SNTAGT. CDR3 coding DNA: TGTGCCAGCCTGTCGGGGAACACCGGGGAGCTGTTTTTT. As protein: CASLSGNTGELFF.

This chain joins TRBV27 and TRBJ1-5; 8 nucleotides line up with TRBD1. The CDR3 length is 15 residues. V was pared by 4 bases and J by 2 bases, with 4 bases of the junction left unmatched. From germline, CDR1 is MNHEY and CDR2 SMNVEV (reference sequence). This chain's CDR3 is CASSSRGQGNQPQHF. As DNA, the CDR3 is TGTGCCAGCAGTTCCAGGGGGCAAGGCAATCAGCCCCAGCATTTT.

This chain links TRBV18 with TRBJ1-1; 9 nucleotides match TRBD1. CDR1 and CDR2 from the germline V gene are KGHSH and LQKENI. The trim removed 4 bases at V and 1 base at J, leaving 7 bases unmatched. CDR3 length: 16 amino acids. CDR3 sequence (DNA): TGTGCCAGCTCACAGAACAGGGGGCTAGCGAACACTGAAGCTTTCTTT. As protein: CASSQNRGLANTEAFF.

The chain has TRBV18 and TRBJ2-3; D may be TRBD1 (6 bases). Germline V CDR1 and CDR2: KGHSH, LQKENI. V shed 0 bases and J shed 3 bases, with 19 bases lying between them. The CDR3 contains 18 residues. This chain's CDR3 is CASSPPPPTGHLTDTQYF. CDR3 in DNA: TGTGCCAGCTCACCACCTCCACCCACGGGACACCTTACAGATACGCAGTATTTT.